These T cell receptor beta chains were read from a single sample in a study of T-cell memory formation after mild COVID-19. TCRdb reanalysed the 5' RACE reads using MiXCR and keeps one entry per CDR3 protein. This sample has around 450,000 distinct CDR3 sequences, with approximately 25% found just once. Material for sequencing was PBMCs or a T cell subset sorted from them (not recorded which). The receptors come from an adult woman who had mild COVID-19 (a few samples of this study predate the infection). Cell type and time point are not known. CDR3s include the opening cysteine and the closing phenylalanine or tryptophan. The D gene is left open where the match is weak. Part of the rows lack a size; the others show once, few, many or a class for expanded clones.

j_call,d_call,clone_size,v_call,cdr3_nt,cdr3_aa
TRBJ1-6,NA,few,TRBV12-3/TRBV12-4,TGTGCCAGCAGTCCCCGGGAGGGTGGTTCACCCCTCCACTTT,CASSPREGGSPLHF
TRBJ2-7,NA,NA,TRBV5-8,TGTGCCAGCAGCTTGGCCGATGGGGACCGGTTCGCCTTC,CASSLADGDRFAF
TRBJ2-5,NA,many,TRBV7-2,TGTGCCAGCAGCTTAGGCCCGGCCTCCCAGTACTTC,CASSLGPASQYF
TRBJ2-5,NA,NA,TRBV20-1,TGCAGTGCTAGTCTAGTTTATGAGACCCAGTACTTC,CSASLVYETQYF
TRBJ2-2,NA,NA,TRBV3-1,TGTGCCAGCAGCCAAGTGTCCAGGATTAACACCGGGGAGCTGTTTTTT,CASSQVSRINTGELFF
TRBJ2-1,NA,NA,TRBV24-1,TGTGCCACCAGTGATTCTAAGGAGGGGCCCTACAATGAGCAGTTCTTC,CATSDSKEGPYNEQFF
TRBJ2-1,TRBD2,few,TRBV6-5,TGTGCCAGCAGGGGTGGTCTAGCGGGGGCTTACAATGAGCAGTTCTTC,CASRGGLAGAYNEQFF
TRBJ2-2,NA,NA,TRBV5-6,TGTGCCAGCAGCTTGGAATGGGGCAGCACCGGGGAGCTGTTTTTT,CASSLEWGSTGELFF
TRBJ2-3,NA,many,TRBV20-1,TGCAGTGCTCCCTTAGGGACCGCAGATACGCAGTATTTT,CSAPLGTADTQYF
TRBJ2-1,NA,NA,TRBV6-6,TGTGCCAGCAGTTCTCCTGGGGTGGGGGACTCCTACAATGAGCAGTTCTTC,CASSSPGVGDSYNEQFF
TRBJ2-7,TRBD2,few,TRBV10-3,TGTGCCATCAGTGGAGGGACTAGCGGGAGAAGGGACGAGCAGTACTTC,CAISGGTSGRRDEQYF
TRBJ2-1,NA,NA,TRBV4-1,TGCGCCAGCAGCTCCATACTCCGGGGGCGTTACAATGAGCAGTTCTTC,CASSSILRGRYNEQFF
TRBJ1-4,NA,few,TRBV6-1,TGTGCCAGCAGTGACCACAGGGATCTACGGGAAAAACTGTTTTTT,CASSDHRDLREKLFF
TRBJ2-7,NA,NA,TRBV9,TGTGCCAGCAGCGTAGACGGGGTTGGGGTTTACGAGCAGTACTTC,CASSVDGVGVYEQYF
TRBJ2-5,NA,NA,TRBV7-9,TGTGCCAGCAGCGAAACCATGGGGGAGACCCAGTACTTC,CASSETMGETQYF
TRBJ2-5,TRBD1,NA,TRBV12-3/TRBV12-4,TGTGCCAGCAGTTTGGAGACCGGGACAGGGTCAGAGACCCAGTACTTC,CASSLETGTGSETQYF
TRBJ2-2,TRBD1,few,TRBV4-1,TGCGCCAGCAGCCACCCACGGGACAGACAAAACACCGGGGAGCTGTTTTTT,CASSHPRDRQNTGELFF
TRBJ2-2,NA,few,TRBV2,TGTGCCAGCAGTGGAAGGTTAGGGAACACCGGGGAGCTGTTTTTT,CASSGRLGNTGELFF
TRBJ1-5,NA,NA,TRBV27,TGTGCCAGCAGTTTAAGACGGGGACGGATTAGCAATCAGCCCCAGCATTTT,CASSLRRGRISNQPQHF
TRBJ2-1,TRBD1,many,TRBV5-1,TGCGCCAGCAGCTTTTTAGGACAGGGGAACAATGAGCAGTTCTTC,CASSFLGQGNNEQFF
TRBJ1-5,NA,few,TRBV4-1,TGCGCCAGCAGCCAAGATTCAACAGCCCAGCCCCAGCATTTT,CASSQDSTAQPQHF
TRBJ1-5,NA,few,TRBV7-9,TGTGCCAGCAGCTTGTCCGGGCCGGGCAATCAGCCCCAGCATTTT,CASSLSGPGNQPQHF
TRBJ2-5,TRBD2,NA,TRBV7-2,TGTGCCAGCAGCTCCCGGACTAGATCAGAGACCCAGTACTTC,CASSSRTRSETQYF
TRBJ1-1,TRBD1,few,TRBV19,TGTGCCACCCGACAGGGCGCGGTTATTTGGAACACTGAAGCTTTCTTT,CATRQGAVIWNTEAFF
TRBJ2-7,NA,few,TRBV9,TGTGCCAGCAGCGTAGCCTCCGCAGGGTACGAGCAGTACTTC,CASSVASAGYEQYF
TRBJ2-3,TRBD2,NA,TRBV11-2,TGTGCCAGCAGCTCGCCGGGACTAGCGGGAGCAGGCACAGATACGCAGTATTTT,CASSSPGLAGAGTDTQYF
TRBJ1-2,NA,few,TRBV24-1,TGTGCCACCAGTGATTTATCCTCGGGGGGCTACACCTTC,CATSDLSSGGYTF
TRBJ2-5,NA,NA,TRBV4-3,TGCGCCAGCAGCCAAGAGACCGGGGGGACCCAGTACTTC,CASSQETGGTQYF
TRBJ2-5,NA,few,TRBV25-1,TGTGCCAGCAGATCGAGTGGGGCGGAGACCCAGTACTTC,CASRSSGAETQYF
TRBJ2-1,NA,many,TRBV4-2,TGTGCCAGCAGCCAAGTTAGCGTCAATGAGCAGTTCTTC,CASSQVSVNEQFF
TRBJ1-2,NA,NA,TRBV14,TGTGCCAGCAGCCAAGATCGGTTTGGATACTATGGCTACACCTTC,CASSQDRFGYYGYTF
TRBJ2-2,TRBD1,NA,TRBV2,TGTGCCAGCAGTGAGACCGGGACAGGGAGTCACGGGGAGCTGTTTTTT,CASSETGTGSHGELFF
TRBJ2-2,TRBD2,NA,TRBV20-1,TGCAGTGCTAGAGTAGCTAGCGGGGGGGACACCGGGGAGCTGTTTTTT,CSARVASGGDTGELFF
TRBJ1-2,NA,NA,TRBV12-3/TRBV12-4,TGTGCCAGCAGTCCCCAGGGTTTCTATGGCTACACCTTC,CASSPQGFYGYTF
TRBJ2-3,NA,NA,TRBV20-1,TGCAGTGCTAGACATGGTGTCTCTAAAAGTACGCAGTATTTT,CSARHGVSKSTQYF
TRBJ2-1,NA,once,TRBV7-9,TGTGCCAGCAGCTTCAACCCGGGACTGGTTGAGCAGTTCTTC,CASSFNPGLVEQFF
TRBJ2-3,NA,few,TRBV24-1,TGTGCCACCAGTGATTTTCCCACGGACCTTTCCACAGATACGCAGTATTTT,CATSDFPTDLSTDTQYF
TRBJ2-3,NA,NA,TRBV9,TGTGCCAGCAGCCGGTCAGGTCGTGCAGATACGCAGTATTTT,CASSRSGRADTQYF
TRBJ1-2,NA,NA,TRBV7-2,TGTGCCAGCAGCTTAGCTATGTCTAACTATGGCTACACCTTC,CASSLAMSNYGYTF
TRBJ2-1,TRBD1,NA,TRBV4-3,TGCGCCAGCAGCCAAACAGGGGGATCCCCTCGTGAGCAGTTCTTC,CASSQTGGSPREQFF
TRBJ1-1,NA,NA,TRBV7-9,TGTGCCAGCAGCCAACCGGACAGTAGAACTGAAGCTTTCTTT,CASSQPDSRTEAFF
TRBJ1-4,TRBD1,NA,TRBV3-1,TGTGCCAGCAGCCTGCGCGGGACAGGGGACGAAAAACTGTTTTTT,CASSLRGTGDEKLFF
TRBJ2-3,NA,NA,TRBV7-8,TGTGCCAGCAGCTGGGCCGGGACCCCAGATACGCAGTATTTT,CASSWAGTPDTQYF
TRBJ2-3,NA,many,TRBV7-9,TGTGCCAGCAGCTTACAGTCAGATACGCAGTATTTT,CASSLQSDTQYF
TRBJ1-2,NA,many,TRBV3-1,TGTGCCAGCAGCCAGGACGGGAACTATGGCTACACCTTC,CASSQDGNYGYTF
TRBJ2-1,NA,few,TRBV10-3,TGTGCCATCGGGAGTGAAAATTGGGATGAGCAGTTCTTC,CAIGSENWDEQFF
TRBJ2-3,TRBD1,NA,TRBV24-1,TGTGCCACCAGTCCCCAGGGACAGGGCGACACAGATACGCAGTATTTT,CATSPQGQGDTDTQYF
TRBJ2-3,TRBD1,few,TRBV19,TGTGCCAGTAGTATGGCTGACAGGGGAGATACGCAGTATTTT,CASSMADRGDTQYF
TRBJ2-5,TRBD2,few,TRBV29-1,TGCAGCGTACCCAAGTGGGGGGGTTTAGAGACCCAGTACTTC,CSVPKWGGLETQYF
TRBJ2-5,TRBD2,NA,TRBV20-1,TGCAGTGCCAAACCACTAGCGGGGGACCAAGAGACCCAGTACTTC,CSAKPLAGDQETQYF
TRBJ1-1,NA,NA,TRBV14,TGTGCCAGCAGACCTATACGGGGGACTGAAGCTTTCTTT,CASRPIRGTEAFF
TRBJ2-7,TRBD1,NA,TRBV10-2,TGCGCCAGCAGTGGGACCGGGACAGCCTACTCCTACGAGCAGTACTTC,CASSGTGTAYSYEQYF
TRBJ2-3,NA,NA,TRBV3-2,TGTGCCAGCAGCTTAGCGCCTAGCACAGATACGCAGTATTTT,CASSLAPSTDTQYF
TRBJ2-1,TRBD1,NA,TRBV2,TGTGCCAGCAGTGAGGCAGGGACAGGGTACAATGAGCAGTTCTTC,CASSEAGTGYNEQFF
TRBJ1-1,NA,NA,TRBV3-1,TGTGCCAGCAGCCAAGATTGGCCCTGGAGGGCTGAAGCTTTCTTT,CASSQDWPWRAEAFF
TRBJ2-5,NA,few,TRBV10-3,TGTGCCATCTCTCCGGGATCGTTATCAGAGACCCAGTACTTC,CAISPGSLSETQYF
TRBJ2-7,NA,NA,TRBV2,TGTGCCAGCAGAACGGTTATTACCTCCTACGAGCAGTACTTC,CASRTVITSYEQYF
TRBJ2-1,TRBD2,few,TRBV15,TGTGCCACCAGCACTGGAGCGGGAGCGTTCAATGAGCAGTTCTTC,CATSTGAGAFNEQFF
TRBJ2-7,TRBD2,NA,TRBV11-3,TGTGCCAGCAGCTTAGAGGGACTAGCGGACCCCTACGAGCAGTACTTC,CASSLEGLADPYEQYF